This TCR beta chain was identified in a study of blood T cell repertoires in COVID-19. About the research overall: Samples taken during acute and convalescent COVID-19 were collected in the United States, Italy and Spain.

The repertoire was sequenced with immunoSEQ multiplex PCR; TCRdb's copy has only in-frame clones and lacks some. This sample has approximately 300,000 clones, with around 84% found just once. Living in 24 US areas, the participants were between roughly 18 and 90 years of age. The sample consisted of PBMCs or T cells enriched from blood (not recorded which). The clonotype was recovered from a woman aged 18 to 35 who had recovered from COVID-19.

CDR3 loop: CASSPGGADTQYF. The CDR3 coding sequence is TGTGCCAGCAGTCCGGGGGGGGCAGATACGCAGTATTTT. The chain employs TRBV28 and TRBJ2-3; 8 bases are shared with TRBD2. Germline V CDR1 and CDR2: MDHEN, SYDVKM. The CDR3 sequence is 13 residues long. J was trimmed by 4 bases and V by 5 bases; bases with no gene match: 2. Variable domain in full (rest from reference TRBV28 and TRBJ2-3): DVKVTQSSRYLVKRTGEKVFLECVQDMDHENMFWYRQDPGLGLRLIYFSYDVKMKEKGDIPEGYSVSREKKERFSLILESASTNQTSMYLCASSPGGADTQYFGPGTRLTVL.